This TCR beta chain comes out of a study of cytomegalovirus exposure and HLA in healthy donors. Study-level points and caveats: In terms of immune exposure information, only CMV serostatus was available.

PCR primers comprised 60 Vbeta and 13 Jbeta primers. Only in-frame clones appear in the TCRdb table, and some are missing; sequencing was by immunoSEQ multiplex PCR. Among 160,000 or so clones listed, more than 65% were seen once. Regarding this clone: The antigen is undetermined.

What was sequenced was PBMCs. The sequence was obtained from a man aged 18 to 35 in good health and CMV-seropositive.

CDR3: CASSFEEEIQPQHF. The CDR3 coding sequence is TGTGCCAGCAGTTTTGAAGAAGAGATCCAGCCCCAGCATTTT. This rearrangement joins TRBV28 to TRBJ1-5, with D unclear. The germline V and J ends were trimmed by 3 bases and 7 bases, with 13 bases remaining between them. The germline V gene has CDR1 MDHEN and CDR2 SYDVKM. The CDR3 contains 14 residues.